Here is one T cell receptor (beta chain) with its context. The repertoire was sequenced with immunoSEQ multiplex PCR; TCRdb's copy has only in-frame clones and lacks some. The sample holds some 79,000 clones, 93% seen once. This sample is part of a study of control samples from healthy donors and cancer patients. The V end lost 6 bases, the J end lost 0 bases, and 8 bases lay between the germline ends. CDR3 length: 13 residues. The V gene's germline CDR1 is LGHNA and CDR2 YNFKEQ. The sequencing sample was made of PBMCs. The sequence was collected from a woman between 35 and 50 years old with lung cancer. The rearrangement links TRBV4-2 to TRBJ1-1; D not resolved. The CDR3 nucleotides are TGTGCCAGCAGACCGACGATGAACACTGAAGCTTTCTTT. Protein sequence: CASRPTMNTEAFF.